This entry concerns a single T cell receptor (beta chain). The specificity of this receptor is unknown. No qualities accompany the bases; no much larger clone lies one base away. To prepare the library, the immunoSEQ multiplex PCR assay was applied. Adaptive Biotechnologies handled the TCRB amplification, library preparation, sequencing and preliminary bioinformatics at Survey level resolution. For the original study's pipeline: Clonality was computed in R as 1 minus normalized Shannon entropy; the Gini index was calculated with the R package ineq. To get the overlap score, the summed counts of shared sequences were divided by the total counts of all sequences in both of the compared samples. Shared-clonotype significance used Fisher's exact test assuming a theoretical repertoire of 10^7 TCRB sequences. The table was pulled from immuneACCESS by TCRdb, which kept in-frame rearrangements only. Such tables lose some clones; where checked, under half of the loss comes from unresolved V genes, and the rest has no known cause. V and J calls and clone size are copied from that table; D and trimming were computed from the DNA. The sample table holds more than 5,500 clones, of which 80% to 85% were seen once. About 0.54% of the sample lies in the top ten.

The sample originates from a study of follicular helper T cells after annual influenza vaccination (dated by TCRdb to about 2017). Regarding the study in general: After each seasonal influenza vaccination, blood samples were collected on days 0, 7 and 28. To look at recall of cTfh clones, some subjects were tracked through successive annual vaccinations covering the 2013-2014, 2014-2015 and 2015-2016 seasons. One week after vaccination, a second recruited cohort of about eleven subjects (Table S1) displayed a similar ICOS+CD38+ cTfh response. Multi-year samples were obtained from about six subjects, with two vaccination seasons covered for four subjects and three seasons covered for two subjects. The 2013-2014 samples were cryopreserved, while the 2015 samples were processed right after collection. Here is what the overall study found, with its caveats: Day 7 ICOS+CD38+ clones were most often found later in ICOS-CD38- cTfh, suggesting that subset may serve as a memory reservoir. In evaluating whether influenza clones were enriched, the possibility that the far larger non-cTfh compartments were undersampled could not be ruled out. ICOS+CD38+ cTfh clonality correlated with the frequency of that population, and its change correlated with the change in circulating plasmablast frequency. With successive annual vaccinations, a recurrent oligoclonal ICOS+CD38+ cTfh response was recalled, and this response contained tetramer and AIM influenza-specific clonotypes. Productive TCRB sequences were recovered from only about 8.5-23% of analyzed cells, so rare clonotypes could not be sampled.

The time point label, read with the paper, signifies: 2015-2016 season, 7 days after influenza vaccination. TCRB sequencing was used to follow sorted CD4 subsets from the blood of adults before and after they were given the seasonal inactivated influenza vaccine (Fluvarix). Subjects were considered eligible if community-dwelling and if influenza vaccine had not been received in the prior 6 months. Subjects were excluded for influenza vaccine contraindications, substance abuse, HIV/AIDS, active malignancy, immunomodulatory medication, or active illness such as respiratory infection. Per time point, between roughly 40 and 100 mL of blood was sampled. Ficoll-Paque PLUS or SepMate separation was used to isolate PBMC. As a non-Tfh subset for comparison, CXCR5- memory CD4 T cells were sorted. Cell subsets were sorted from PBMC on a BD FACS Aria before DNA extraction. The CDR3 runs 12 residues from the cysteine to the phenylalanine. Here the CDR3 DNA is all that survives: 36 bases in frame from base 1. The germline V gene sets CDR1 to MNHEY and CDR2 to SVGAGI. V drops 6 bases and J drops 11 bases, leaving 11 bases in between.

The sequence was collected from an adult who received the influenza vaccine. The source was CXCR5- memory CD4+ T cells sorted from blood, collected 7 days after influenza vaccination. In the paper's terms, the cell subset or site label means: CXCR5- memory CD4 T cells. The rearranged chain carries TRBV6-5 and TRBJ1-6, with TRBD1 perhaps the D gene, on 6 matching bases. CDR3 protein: CASSQGTPPLHF. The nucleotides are TGTGCCAGCAGCCAGGGGACTCCACCCCTCCACTTT.